This T cell receptor beta chain was captured by sequencing in a study of neoadjuvant anti-PD-1 for oral cavity cancer. General study findings and limits: TCR analyses covered only a few patients per response group.

The CDR3 extends over 16 amino acids. J lost 6 bases, V lost 0 bases, and 5 bases had no gene match. The germline gives CDR1 LGHNA, CDR2 YNFKEQ. Sequencing was performed with immunoSEQ multiplex PCR; in TCRdb, only in-frame clones are kept and a portion is missing. The table records about 16,000 clones, 55% to 80% of them present only once. Concerning this clone itself: Its antigen is not identified.

The gene calls are TRBV4-2 and TRBJ2-1; 10 bases are shared with TRBD2. The specimen was PBMCs, collected before nivolumab (anti-PD-1) treatment. The receptor's source is a person aged 35 to 85 with oral cavity squamous cell carcinoma. CDR3 protein: CASSQEGASGGNEQFF. CDR3 nucleotide sequence: TGTGCCAGCAGCCAAGAAGGGGCTAGCGGGGGCAATGAGCAGTTCTTC.